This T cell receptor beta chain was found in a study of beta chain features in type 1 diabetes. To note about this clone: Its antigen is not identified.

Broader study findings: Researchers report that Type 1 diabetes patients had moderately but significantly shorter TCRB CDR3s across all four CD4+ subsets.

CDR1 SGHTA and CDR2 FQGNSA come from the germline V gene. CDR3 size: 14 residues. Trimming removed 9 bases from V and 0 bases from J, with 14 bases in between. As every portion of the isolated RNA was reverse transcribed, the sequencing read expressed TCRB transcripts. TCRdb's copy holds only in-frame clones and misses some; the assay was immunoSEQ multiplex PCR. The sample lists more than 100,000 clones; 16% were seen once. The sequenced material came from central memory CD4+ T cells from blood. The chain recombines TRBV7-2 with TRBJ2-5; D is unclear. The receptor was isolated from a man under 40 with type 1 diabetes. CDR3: CASTQADHQETQYF. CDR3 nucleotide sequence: TGTGCCAGTACCCAGGCGGACCACCAAGAGACCCAGTACTTC.